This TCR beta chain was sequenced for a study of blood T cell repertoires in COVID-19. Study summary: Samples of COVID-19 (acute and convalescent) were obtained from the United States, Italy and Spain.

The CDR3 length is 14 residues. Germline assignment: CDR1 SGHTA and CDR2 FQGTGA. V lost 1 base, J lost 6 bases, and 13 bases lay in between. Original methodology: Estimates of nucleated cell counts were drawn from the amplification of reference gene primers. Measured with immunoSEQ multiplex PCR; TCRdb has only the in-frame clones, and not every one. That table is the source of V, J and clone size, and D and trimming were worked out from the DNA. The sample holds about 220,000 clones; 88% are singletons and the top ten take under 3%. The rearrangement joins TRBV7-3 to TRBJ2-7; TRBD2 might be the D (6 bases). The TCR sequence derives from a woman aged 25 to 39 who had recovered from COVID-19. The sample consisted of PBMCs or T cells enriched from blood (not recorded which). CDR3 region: CASSLSGGGIEQYF. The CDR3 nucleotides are TGTGCCAGCAGCTTAAGTGGTGGGGGGATCGAGCAGTACTTC.